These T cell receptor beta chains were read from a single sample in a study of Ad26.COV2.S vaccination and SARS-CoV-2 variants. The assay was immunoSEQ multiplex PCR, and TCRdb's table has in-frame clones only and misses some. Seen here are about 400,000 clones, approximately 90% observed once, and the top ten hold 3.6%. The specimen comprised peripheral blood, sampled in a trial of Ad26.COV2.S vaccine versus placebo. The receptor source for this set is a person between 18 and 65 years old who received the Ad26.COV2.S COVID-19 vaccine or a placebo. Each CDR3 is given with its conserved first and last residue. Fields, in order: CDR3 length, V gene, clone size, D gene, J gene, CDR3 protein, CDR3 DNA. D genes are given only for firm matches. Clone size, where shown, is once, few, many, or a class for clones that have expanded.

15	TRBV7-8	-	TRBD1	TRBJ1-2	CASSSDRDHGYGYTF	TGTGCCAGCAGCTCTGACAGGGATCACGGCTATGGCTACACCTTC
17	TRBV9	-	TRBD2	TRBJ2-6	CASSRSGGASGANVLTF	TGTGCCAGCAGTCGTAGCGGGGGGGCCTCTGGGGCCAACGTCCTGACTTTC
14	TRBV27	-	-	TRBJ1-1	CASTSFRDVGEAFF	TGTGCCAGCACCTCATTCCGGGACGTCGGGGAAGCTTTCTTT
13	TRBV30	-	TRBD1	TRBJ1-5	CAWSPRDREPQHF	TGTGCCTGGAGTCCTCGGGACAGGGAGCCCCAGCATTTT
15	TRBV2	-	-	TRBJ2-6	CASSGSRAGANVLTF	TGTGCCAGCAGCGGTAGCAGGGCTGGGGCCAACGTCCTGACTTTC
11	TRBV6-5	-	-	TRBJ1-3	CAVGAGNTIYF	TGTGCCGTAGGGGCTGGAAACACCATATATTTT
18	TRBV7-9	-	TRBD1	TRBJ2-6	CASSLNRDRGSGANVLTF	TGTGCCAGCAGCTTAAACCGGGACAGGGGGTCTGGGGCCAACGTCCTGACTTTC
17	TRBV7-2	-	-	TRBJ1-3	CASSLLGQGYSGNTIYF	TGTGCCAGCAGCTTACTAGGGCAGGGGTATTCTGGAAACACCATATATTTT
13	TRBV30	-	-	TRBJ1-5	CAWSVQDRGPQHF	TGTGCCTGGAGTGTACAGGATCGGGGTCCCCAGCATTTT
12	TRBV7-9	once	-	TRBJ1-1	CASSFIGPEAFF	TGTGCCAGCAGCTTCATCGGACCTGAAGCTTTCTTT
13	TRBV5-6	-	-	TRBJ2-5	CASSLMGQETQYF	TGTGCCAGCAGCTTGATGGGGCAAGAGACCCAGTACTTC
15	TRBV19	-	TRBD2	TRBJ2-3	CASTASGALQSAQYF	TGTGCCAGTACTGCTAGCGGGGCGCTCCAGAGTGCGCAGTATTTT
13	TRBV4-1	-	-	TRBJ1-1	CASSRLMNTEAFF	TGCGCCAGCAGCCGGTTAATGAACACTGAAGCTTTCTTT
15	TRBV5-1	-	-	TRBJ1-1	CASRDIRGVRTEAFF	TGCGCCAGCAGGGATATAAGGGGAGTGCGCACTGAAGCTTTCTTT
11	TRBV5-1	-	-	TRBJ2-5	CASSGRETQYF	TGCGCCAGCAGCGGCCGAGAGACCCAGTACTTC
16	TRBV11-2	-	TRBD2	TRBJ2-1	CASSTVAGGSYNEQFF	TGTGCCAGCAGCACCGTAGCGGGGGGCTCCTACAATGAGCAGTTCTTC
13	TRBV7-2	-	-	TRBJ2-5	CASSSPLDGTQYF	TGTGCCAGCAGCTCCCCTCTCGATGGGACCCAGTACTTC